A single sample is the source of the 15 T cell receptor beta chains below, sequenced in a study of blood T cell repertoires in COVID-19. TCRdb's table, derived via immunoSEQ multiplex PCR, lists solely in-frame clones and lacks some. Altogether approximately 170,000 clones are present, around 84% being singletons, with the ten largest covering about 8%. The specimen sequenced was PBMCs or T cells enriched from blood (not recorded which). The source is a woman aged 45-60 years who had recovered from COVID-19.

The V and J genes are TRBV7-2 and TRBJ2-1; 9 positions agree with TRBD2. The CDR3 contains 17 residues. Germline CDR1 reads SGHTA; CDR2 reads FQGNSA. The trim removed 0 bases at V and 2 bases at J, leaving 5 bases unmatched. CDR3 coding DNA: TGTGCCAGCAGCTTAGCCCCTGGCGGGAGGGCCTACAATGAGCAGTTCTTC. Its translation: CASSLAPGGRAYNEQFF. Based on the CDR3 plus reference TRBV7-2 and TRBJ2-1, the full variable domain is GAGVSQSPSNKVTEKGKDVELRCDPISGHTALYWYRQSLGQGLEFLIYFQGNSAPDKSGLPSDRFSAERTGGSVSTLTIQRTQQEDSAVYLCASSLAPGGRAYNEQFFGPGTRLTVL.

The V and J genes are TRBV7-9 and TRBJ1-2; 9 nucleotides match TRBD1. V shed 4 bases, J shed 4 bases, and the junction held 7 bases outside the gene matches. This CDR3 spans 15 amino acids. CDR1 and CDR2 from the germline V gene are SEHNR and FQNEAQ (reference sequence). This chain's CDR3 is CASSSGQGWGYGYTF. The CDR3 DNA reads TGTGCCAGCAGCTCGGGACAGGGATGGGGCTATGGCTACACCTTC. Variable domain in full (rest from reference TRBV7-9 and TRBJ1-2): DTGVSQNPRHKITKRGQNVTFRCDPISEHNRLYWYRQTLGQGPEFLTYFQNEAQLEKSRLLSDRFSAERPKGSFSTLEIQRTEQGDSAMYLCASSSGQGWGYGYTFGSGTRLTVV.

This clone has more than one count but fewer than ten. This rearrangement joins TRBV5-8 to TRBJ2-1, with D possibly TRBD2 on 6 matching bases. The germline gives CDR1 SGHTS, CDR2 YDEGEE. V was shortened by 2 bases and J by 3 bases, with 12 bases between the two germline ends. This CDR3 region has 15 residues. CDR3 sequence: CASSFQDYDYNEQFF. The CDR3 nucleotides read TGTGCCAGCAGCTTCCAGGACTACGACTACAATGAGCAGTTCTTC.

The genes are TRBV5-1 and TRBJ2-1; D possibly corresponds to TRBD2 (6 bases). V was pared by 0 bases and J by 8 bases, with 15 bases between. Germline loops: CDR1 SGHRS, CDR2 YFSETQ. The CDR3 has 15 residues. In DNA, the CDR3 is TGCGCCAGCAGCTTGGTTCCGGGAGTAATCGATGAGCAGTTCTTC. It yields the protein CASSLVPGVIDEQFF.

The gene calls are TRBV5-1 and TRBJ1-6; D is unresolved. V was pared by 5 bases and J by 4 bases, with 13 bases between. Per germline, CDR1 SGHRS and CDR2 YFSETQ. The CDR3 length is 15 residues. The CDR3 sequence: CASRAATDYNSPLHF. Written as DNA, the CDR3 is TGCGCCAGCAGGGCGGCGACTGATTATAATTCACCCCTCCACTTT.

This rearrangement joins TRBV27 to TRBJ2-1; 14 bases fit TRBD2. V shed 5 bases, J shed 7 bases, and the junction held 10 bases outside the gene matches. CDR3 length equals 17 residues. The germline CDR1 and CDR2 sequences are MNHEY and SMNVEV (reference sequence). CDR3 sequence (DNA): TGTGCCAGCAGTACCTCTCGACTAGCGGGAGGGCGGAATGAGCAGTTCTTC. Translating gives CASSTSRLAGGRNEQFF.

The chain uses TRBV20-1 and TRBJ2-4; TRBD2 matches at 14 bases. Germline loops: CDR1 DFQATT, CDR2 SNEGSKA (reference sequence). The CDR3 extends over 15 amino acids. With 3 bases clipped from V and 7 bases from J, the junction kept 5 bases outside the gene matches. The CDR3 sequence: CSASKGLAGDNIQYF. CDR3 DNA: TGCAGTGCTAGTAAGGGACTAGCGGGAGATAACATTCAGTACTTC.

This clone was observed a single time. V gene TRBV25-1 combines with J gene TRBJ1-4, with no clear D. Trimming stripped 5 bases from V and 0 bases from J, with 7 bases between. Germline-derived CDR1 and CDR2 are MGHDK and SYGVNS. CDR3 length: 14 residues. CDR3 amino acids: CASSPSTTNEKLFF. Here the CDR3 DNA reads TGTGCCAGCAGTCCATCTACAACTAATGAAAAACTGTTTTTT.

V is TRBV4-1 and J is TRBJ2-2; TRBD1 matches 9 bases. CDR3 length: 16 amino acids. Germline lookup yields CDR1 MGHRA and CDR2 YSYEKL. J gave up 5 bases and V 0 bases, and 4 bases lay outside the gene matches. The CDR3 loop is CASSQDPGTGTGELFF. CDR3 DNA: TGCGCCAGCAGCCAAGATCCCGGGACAGGGACCGGGGAGCTGTTTTTT.

This clone was counted only a few times. This sequence joins TRBV4-2 and TRBJ2-1; 11 bases align to TRBD2. There are 15 residues in the CDR3. CDR1 is LGHNA, CDR2 YNFKEQ, per germline. Losses at the gene ends were 3 bases for V and 9 bases for J; bases not matched to a gene: 7. CDR3 residues: CASSHLAGGRIEQFF. As DNA, the CDR3 is TGTGCCAGCAGCCACCTAGCGGGAGGTAGGATTGAGCAGTTCTTC.

The V and J genes are TRBV5-1 and TRBJ1-2; D possibly corresponds to TRBD1 (5 bases). This CDR3 region has 16 residues. Trimming left V 0 bases short and J 4 bases short, with 16 bases between. The V gene's germline CDR1 is SGHRS and CDR2 YFSETQ. The CDR3 DNA is TGCGCCAGCAGCTTGGACGCAGGGATCGCTGGCTATGGCTACACCTTC. Amino acid sequence: CASSLDAGIAGYGYTF.

The chain recombines TRBV24-1 with TRBJ1-5, with 9 bases identical to TRBD1. The CDR3 covers 16 residues. Germline CDR1 reads KGHDR; CDR2 reads SFDVKD. The trim removed 3 bases at V and 9 bases at J, leaving 11 bases unmatched. The CDR3 region is CATSDPKDRGGRPQHF. CDR3 coding DNA: TGTGCCACCAGTGATCCCAAGGACAGGGGAGGAAGGCCCCAGCATTTT.

The chain links TRBV7-2 to TRBJ2-7, with 9 bases aligning to TRBD2. This CDR3 has 15 amino acids. The junction had 6 bases not matched to a gene; V was cut back by 5 bases and J by 1 base. The V gene's germline CDR1 is SGHTA and CDR2 FQGNSA. CDR3 bases: TGTGCCAGCAGCCCGAGTCTAGCGGGGTCCTACGAGCAGTACTTC. Amino acids: CASSPSLAGSYEQYF.

This chain uses TRBV3-1 (or the pseudogene TRBV3-2) with TRBJ1-2, with D possibly matching TRBD1 (5 bases). This CDR3 spans 13 amino acids. The V and J ends lost 3 bases and 8 bases respectively, with 13 bases between them. Germline values: CDR1 LGHDT, CDR2 YNNKEL (reference sequence). The CDR3 region has the DNA TGTGCCAGCAGCCACAACGGGGGACGCGGCTACACCTTC. Protein sequence: CASSHNGGRGYTF.

A note on this clone: Mismatch with germline at one junction end may stem from a read error. This rearrangement joins TRBV7-2 to TRBJ1-2; weak D call: TRBD1 (5 bases). CDR3 length: 12 residues. Germline lookup yields CDR1 SGHTA and CDR2 FQGNSA. CDR3 in amino acids: CASSLRTGVYAF. CDR3 bases: TGTGCCAGCAGCTTAAGAACGGGGGTTTACGCCTTC.